This record looks at one TCR beta chain sequence and its context. Antigen specificity is unknown. Germline CDR1 and CDR2: MNHEY and SMNVEV (reference sequence). The CDR3 runs to 16 residues. With 3 bases clipped from V and 4 bases from J, the junction kept 8 bases outside the gene matches. This record belongs to a study of T cell responses to AZD1222 COVID-19 vaccine. Overall study: Second-dose timings of about 4 or about 12 weeks were pooled. Study-wide results and caveats: Just a handful of AZD1222 recipients were seropositive at baseline. No day 14 peak samples; only post-peak repertoires were characterized. The donors showed a predominance of white British ancestry and of females, with possible underestimation of clonal diversity.

The method was immunoSEQ multiplex PCR; TCRdb's version includes in-frame clones alone and lacks a portion of them. There are 84,000 or so clones in the sample; under 95% occur only once, and 3% lies in the top ten. The clonotype was recovered from an adult in good health. The chain links TRBV27 to TRBJ2-3; TRBD1 matches at 9 bases. Sequenced material: peripheral blood, taken on day 0 of AZD1222 vaccination. The CDR3 here is CASSLRDRVGSDTQYF. The CDR3 DNA is TGTGCCAGCAGTTTGAGGGACAGGGTGGGGTCAGATACGCAGTATTTT.